Reported below is one T cell receptor beta chain. Its cognate antigen is unknown. The record originates from a study of T cells expressing NK-cell markers. Study context: Repertoires of TCR beta were obtained from T cells sorted as CD3+CD56+NKG2C+, CD3+CD56+NKG2C- and CD3+CD56-NKG2C+. Seven of the eight sequenced donors were classified as HCMV-seropositive, and one was classified as seronegative.

Broader study findings: Whether expanded NKG2C+ T cell clones were HCMV-specific remained unclear.

TCRdb re-analyzed the 5' RACE reads; it lists each CDR3 protein once, without DNA. This sample's clone table lists fewer than 550,000 distinct CDR3 sequences. Germline CDR1 and CDR2: SQVTM and ANQGSEA. This CDR3 comprises 13 residues. The sample taken for sequencing was blood T cells: a sorted CD56 or NKG2C T cell subset, CD4+ or CD8+ T cells, or bulk PBMC T cells (not recorded which). The sequence derives from a woman aged 50 to 65 in good health. The V and J genes are TRBV29-1 and TRBJ2-3; the D gene TCRdb calls, TRBD1, cannot be checked with no DNA. The CDR3 here is CSGGVADTDTQYF.